Listed below are T cell receptor beta chains from one sample, sequenced in a study of T cells in Graves' hyperthyroidism and ophthalmopathy. TCRdb re-derived calls from the multiplex PCR reads in MiXCR, one entry per CDR3 protein. The sample consists of under 300,000 distinct CDR3 sequences, 13% of them appearing once. Sequenced: blood. The receptors were gathered from a woman in her twenties or thirties with Graves' hyperthyroidism that later progressed to Graves' ophthalmopathy. The CDR3 runs from the conserved cysteine through the conserved F or W. D genes are given only for firm matches. Size values are once, few and many counts, or a class for expanded clones, and some rows have none.

>NA|TRBV20-1|many|TRBJ1-1
CSATQGLNTEAFF
TGCAGTGCTACACAGGGTCTGAACACTGAAGCTTTCTTT
>TRBD2|TRBV12-3/TRBV12-4|many|TRBJ2-1
CASSLSLAGGHEQFF
TGTGCCAGCAGTTTAAGCCTAGCGGGAGGCCATGAGCAGTTCTTC
>TRBD2|TRBV7-2|many|TRBJ2-1
CASSLGAGVGNEQFF
TGTGCCAGCAGCTTAGGAGCGGGAGTTGGCAATGAGCAGTTCTTC
>NA|TRBV5-1|many|TRBJ1-3
CASSLDGPGTSGNTIYF
TGCGCCAGCAGCTTGGATGGTCCGGGTACCTCTGGAAACACCATATATTTT
>NA|TRBV4-1|few|TRBJ1-1
CASSQGVEAFF
TGCGCCAGCAGCCAGGGAGTTGAAGCTTTCTTT
>NA|TRBV3-1|NA|TRBJ2-5
CASSLPQGLQETQYF
TGTGCCAGCAGCCTTCCCCAGGGGCTTCAAGAGACCCAGTACTTC
>TRBD2|TRBV6-2/TRBV6-3|few|TRBJ2-5
CASSTGSTSAHKETQYF
TGTGCCAGCAGTACTGGATCCACTAGCGCACATAAAGAGACCCAGTACTTC
>TRBD1|TRBV20-1|many|TRBJ1-6
CSAREGQGPTFSYNSPLHF
TGCAGTGCTAGAGAAGGACAGGGGCCGACCTTCTCCTATAATTCACCCCTCCACTTT
>NA|TRBV27|many|TRBJ2-6
CASSPLPHDSGANVLTF
TGTGCCAGCAGCCCATTACCCCACGACTCTGGGGCCAACGTCCTGACTTTC
>NA|TRBV12-3/TRBV12-4|many|TRBJ2-1
CASTLPETDNEQFF
TGTGCCAGCACCCTCCCTGAGACGGACAATGAGCAGTTCTTC
>TRBD1|TRBV20-1|many|TRBJ1-1
CSAWGDRAMNTEAFF
TGCAGTGCTTGGGGGGACAGGGCAATGAACACTGAAGCTTTCTTT
>NA|TRBV3-2|many|TRBJ2-7
CASSQDRLTGEAPYEQYF
TGTGCCAGCAGCCAAGATCGGCTAACGGGGGAGGCACCCTACGAGCAGTACTTC
>NA|TRBV7-2|many|TRBJ2-3
CASSLKSSPSTDTQYF
TGTGCCAGCAGCTTAAAATCGTCCCCCAGCACAGATACGCAGTATTTT
>NA|TRBV30|many|TRBJ2-6
CAWYIPSGANVLTF
TGTGCCTGGTATATCCCCTCTGGGGCCAACGTCCTGACTTTC
>TRBD2|TRBV4-2|few|TRBJ2-3
CASSLSGRTSGGDTQYF
TGTGCCAGCAGCCTTAGCGGGAGGACATCCGGCGGAGATACGCAGTATTTT
>NA|TRBV19|NA|TRBJ2-1
CASRLGAGWAGNEQFF
TGTGCCAGTAGACTCGGGGCAGGGTGGGCAGGCAATGAGCAGTTCTTC
>NA|TRBV7-8|many|TRBJ2-6
CASILSGANVLTF
TGTGCCAGCATCCTCTCTGGGGCCAACGTCCTGACTTTC
>NA|TRBV19|few|TRBJ2-2
CASSRIGTDTGELFF
TGTGCCAGTAGTAGGATTGGGACCGACACCGGGGAGCTGTTTTTT
>TRBD1|TRBV7-2|NA|TRBJ1-1
CASSFSTGRTEAFF
TGTGCCAGCAGCTTTTCGACAGGGAGGACTGAAGCTTTCTTT
>NA|TRBV20-1|NA|TRBJ2-7
CSARGGLHPYEQYF
TGCAGTGCTAGAGGCGGACTCCACCCCTACGAGCAGTACTTC
>NA|TRBV27|many|TRBJ1-2
CASSLLGGQDYGYTF
TGTGCCAGCAGTTTATTAGGCGGGCAGGACTATGGCTACACCTTC
>TRBD1|TRBV12-3/TRBV12-4|NA|TRBJ2-2
CASSLTGGATGELFF
TGTGCCAGCAGTCTGACAGGGGGCGCGACCGGGGAGCTGTTTTTT
>NA|TRBV7-9|many|TRBJ2-1
CASSLTGGTYNEQFF
TGTGCCAGCAGCTTAACGGGCGGAACCTACAATGAGCAGTTCTTC
>TRBD2|TRBV19|many|TRBJ2-5
CASTPRSGGQETQYF
TGTGCCAGTACCCCGAGGTCGGGGGGCCAAGAGACCCAGTACTTC
>TRBD1|TRBV3-1|many|TRBJ2-7
CASSHPGQGLGYEQYF
TGTGCCAGCAGCCACCCTGGACAGGGGCTCGGCTACGAGCAGTACTTC
>NA|TRBV4-3|many|TRBJ2-3
CASSQDYRGIQLTTDTQYF
TGCGCCAGCAGCCAAGACTACCGTGGGATCCAACTTACCACAGATACGCAGTATTTT
>TRBD2|TRBV7-9|many|TRBJ2-1
CASSYSSGTEQFF
TGTGCCAGCAGCTACTCTAGCGGGACTGAGCAGTTCTTC
>TRBD1|TRBV5-1|many|TRBJ2-6
CASSSTGGSGANVLTF
TGCGCCAGCAGTTCGACAGGGGGCTCTGGGGCCAACGTCCTGACTTTC
>TRBD2|TRBV20-1|many|TRBJ2-5
CSARGLAETQYF
TGCAGTGCTAGGGGACTAGCGGAGACCCAGTACTTC
>NA|TRBV12-3/TRBV12-4|NA|TRBJ1-3
CASSYSGSSGNTIYF
TGTGCCAGCAGTTACTCTGGGAGCTCTGGAAACACCATATATTTT
>NA|TRBV11-2|many|TRBJ1-3
CASSPGHRVGNTIYF
TGTGCCAGCAGCCCGGGGCACAGGGTGGGAAACACCATATATTTT
>NA|TRBV20-1|many|TRBJ2-1
CSARDNVYNEQFF
TGCAGTGCTAGAGATAACGTGTACAATGAGCAGTTCTTC
>NA|TRBV6-1|NA|TRBJ2-3
CASSDGRDTQYF
TGTGCCAGCAGTGATGGTAGGGATACGCAGTATTTT
>NA|TRBV27|many|TRBJ1-6
CASSYNKDSPLHF
TGTGCCAGCAGCTATAATAAGGATTCACCCCTCCACTTT
>NA|TRBV7-2|many|TRBJ1-2
CASRRGADYGYTF
TGTGCCAGCCGTCGGGGGGCCGACTATGGCTACACCTTC
>NA|TRBV29-1|many|TRBJ2-7
CSVEMETYEQYF
TGCAGCGTTGAAATGGAAACCTACGAGCAGTACTTC
>NA|TRBV27|NA|TRBJ2-3
CASSFRAPGADTQYF
TGTGCCAGCAGTTTCAGGGCCCCAGGGGCAGATACGCAGTATTTT
>NA|TRBV30|many|TRBJ2-5
CAWQGTRETQYF
TGTGCCTGGCAGGGAACCCGGGAGACCCAGTACTTC
>NA|TRBV6-1|many|TRBJ1-5
CASKGGIQVNQPQHF
TGTGCCAGCAAAGGGGGTATCCAGGTCAATCAGCCCCAGCATTTT
>NA|TRBV27|NA|TRBJ2-7
CASSPIPAYSYEQYF
TGTGCCAGCAGTCCCATCCCAGCGTACTCCTACGAGCAGTACTTC
>NA|TRBV4-3|few|TRBJ2-1
CASSQTGTSQFF
TGCGCCAGCAGCCAGACCGGGACTTCCCAGTTCTTC
>NA|TRBV7-2|many|TRBJ1-5
CASSPRGGVSNQPQHF
TGTGCCAGCAGCCCCCGCGGGGGCGTTAGCAATCAGCCCCAGCATTTT
>NA|TRBV6-2/TRBV6-3|many|TRBJ2-5
CASTRVAETQYF
TGTGCCAGCACTAGAGTTGCGGAGACCCAGTACTTC
>NA|TRBV20-1|NA|TRBJ2-1
CSARDIEPDEQFF
TGCAGTGCTAGAGATATAGAACCCGATGAGCAGTTCTTC
>NA|TRBV7-2|many|TRBJ2-1
CASSFPGRGAYNEQFF
TGTGCCAGCAGCTTCCCGGGGCGGGGAGCCTACAATGAGCAGTTCTTC
>NA|TRBV19|NA|TRBJ2-5
CASSFLNRADETQYF
TGTGCCAGTAGTTTCCTGAATAGGGCGGACGAGACCCAGTACTTC
>TRBD2|TRBV30|many|TRBJ2-5
CAWSGGGGQETQYF
TGTGCCTGGAGTGGTGGGGGGGGCCAAGAGACCCAGTACTTC
>NA|TRBV6-1|NA|TRBJ1-2
CASSEGPLSVYGYTF
TGTGCCAGCAGTGAAGGCCCACTGTCGGTCTATGGCTACACCTTC
>NA|TRBV28|many|TRBJ2-2
CASSRTYYTGELFF
TGTGCCAGCAGTCGGACTTACTACACCGGGGAGCTGTTTTTT
>TRBD1|TRBV4-2|NA|TRBJ2-5
CASSQEDLRGPETQYF
TGTGCCAGCAGCCAAGAGGATCTCAGGGGGCCGGAGACCCAGTACTTC
>NA|TRBV13|many|TRBJ2-3
CASSTRMGTDTQYF
TGTGCCAGCAGCACCAGGATGGGTACAGATACGCAGTATTTT
>NA|TRBV6-1|many|TRBJ2-7
CASKLQTYEQYF
TGTGCCAGCAAACTTCAAACCTACGAGCAGTACTTC
>NA|TRBV28|many|TRBJ2-3
CASSSRTDTQYF
TGTGCCAGCAGTTCTCGCACAGATACGCAGTATTTT
>TRBD2|TRBV15|NA|TRBJ2-7
CATGVGGERYEQYF
TGTGCCACCGGAGTTGGGGGGGAGAGATACGAGCAGTACTTC
>TRBD1|TRBV7-3|many|TRBJ1-1
CASSLYRGVTEAFF
TGTGCCAGCAGCTTATACAGGGGCGTCACTGAAGCTTTCTTT
>NA|TRBV6-2/TRBV6-3|NA|TRBJ1-2
CASSYWGALNGYTF
TGTGCCAGCAGTTACTGGGGAGCCTTGAATGGCTACACCTTC
>TRBD2|TRBV28|many|TRBJ2-3
CASSPPGGSGGGDTQYF
TGTGCCAGCAGTCCCCCCGGAGGTAGCGGGGGAGGAGATACGCAGTATTTT
>TRBD1|TRBV27|NA|TRBJ2-7
CASSPSHYGQGTEQYF
TGTGCCAGCAGTCCCTCACATTACGGACAGGGTACCGAGCAGTACTTC
>NA|TRBV6-1|NA|TRBJ1-4
CASSENLLGFSANEKLFF
TGTGCCAGCAGTGAAAATTTGTTGGGGTTTTCGGCTAATGAAAAACTGTTTTTT
>NA|TRBV28|many|TRBJ2-7
CASSLRGHPYEQYF
TGTGCCAGCAGCCTCCGAGGACACCCCTACGAGCAGTACTTC